The 18 T cell receptor beta chains given below trace back to one sample, sequenced in a study of cytomegalovirus exposure and HLA in healthy donors. The PCR made use of 60 Vbeta and 13 Jbeta primers. Clones were read by immunoSEQ multiplex PCR, and TCRdb kept only the in-frame ones, dropping some. In the table there are 120,000 to 150,000 clones, 82% of which are singletons. The specimen was PBMCs. These receptors came from a male donor in good health and CMV-seronegative.

V is TRBV20-1 and J is TRBJ2-7, with no clear D. V was clipped by 4 bases and J by 3 bases, with 7 bases between them. The germline V gene encodes CDR1 DFQATT and CDR2 SNEGSKA (reference sequence). This CDR3 comprises 11 residues. The CDR3 DNA sequence: TGCAGTGCTACCTTCTACTACGAGCAGTACTTC. Translation gives CSATFYYEQYF.

Written as DNA, the CDR3 is TGTGCCAGCAGTGAAAGAGCCATAGCGGGAGGGCCGAACAATGAGCAGTTCTTC. The encoded protein is CASSERAIAGGPNNEQFF. The V call is TRBV25-1, the J call TRBJ2-1, with 11 bases fitting TRBD2. Germline V gene sequence: CDR1 MGHDK, CDR2 SYGVNS. V lost 2 bases, J lost 5 bases, and 11 bases stayed unmatched. The CDR3 has 18 residues.

V usage is TRBV18 and J usage is TRBJ2-7; 8 bases fit TRBD1. Germline V gene sequence: CDR1 KGHSH, CDR2 LQKENI. The CDR3 runs 15 residues. Trimming cost V 2 bases and J 0 bases; bases outside gene matches: 3. The CDR3 DNA sequence: TGTGCCAGCTCACCAGGGACAGGAAGCTCCTACGAGCAGTACTTC. Encoded protein: CASSPGTGSSYEQYF.

This clone has only one observation. V and J are TRBV10-3 and TRBJ2-2; TRBD1 agrees at 10 bases. J was trimmed by 6 bases and V by 10 bases; bases with no gene match: 8. The germline V gene encodes CDR1 ENHRY and CDR2 SYGVKD. This CDR3 is built from 14 residues. CDR3 region: CATQSGQGAGELFF. Here the CDR3 DNA reads TGTGCCACCCAGTCCGGACAGGGGGCCGGGGAGCTGTTTTTT.

The CDR3 DNA sequence: TGTGCCAGCAGCGGGACTAGAGCCCGAGAGACCCAGTACTTC. Protein product: CASSGTRARETQYF. V and J are TRBV7-2 and TRBJ2-5; TRBD2 matches 8 bases. The V and J ends lost 5 bases and 4 bases, in that order; junction bases with no gene match: 6. CDR1 is SGHTA and CDR2 is FQGNSA in the germline V gene. The CDR3 runs to 14 residues.

This sequence joins TRBV7-2 and TRBJ1-3; no reliable D call. From germline, CDR1 is SGHTA and CDR2 FQGNSA. This CDR3 is 14 amino acids long. Deletions cut 2 bases from V and 4 bases from J, with 9 bases between. The CDR3: CASSLSVTGNTIYF. The CDR3 bases are TGTGCCAGCAGCTTATCAGTAACCGGAAACACCATATATTTT.

The chain combines TRBV5-6 with TRBJ2-1; no definite D call. Germline V lookup: CDR1 SGHDT, CDR2 YYEEEE. This CDR3 contains 14 residues. Trimming cost V 2 bases and J 0 bases, with 6 bases left between them. CDR3 bases: TGTGCCAGCAGCTTACAGAGCTCCTACAATGAGCAGTTCTTC. It translates to CASSLQSSYNEQFF.

The J gene is TRBJ2-5, the V gene TRBV7-6; D perhaps matches TRBD1 (5 bases). CDR1 SGHVS and CDR2 FNYEAQ come from the germline V gene. Trimming removed 3 bases from V and 5 bases from J, with 10 bases in between. The CDR3 runs to 13 residues. In DNA form, the CDR3 reads TGTGCCAGCAGCTTCTCAGGGCGGGAGACCCAGTACTTC. This translates into CASSFSGRETQYF.

J is TRBJ2-7 and V is TRBV19; D is ambiguous. The V end lost 5 bases, the J end lost 6 bases, and 11 bases lay between the germline ends. The CDR3 has 12 amino acids. Germline V gives CDR1 LNHDA, CDR2 SQIVND (reference sequence). CDR3 sequence (DNA): TGTGCCAGTAGTTACCCCACTGGCGAGCAGTACTTC. As protein: CASSYPTGEQYF.

Here the CDR3 reads CASSGSTGDQPQHF. For the CDR3, the DNA is TGTGCCAGCAGTGGTTCGACAGGGGATCAGCCCCAGCATTTT. V is TRBV2 and J is TRBJ1-5; TRBD1 aligns across 8 bases. This CDR3 is 14 amino acids long. Germline V gene lookup returns CDR1 SNHLY and CDR2 FYNNEI. V dropped 4 bases and J dropped 5; count of bases not matched to a gene: 4.

The V call is TRBV19, the J call TRBJ2-7, with D possibly matching TRBD2 (5 bases). CDR3 size: 14 residues. V lost 7 bases and J 2 bases, leaving 15 bases between the germline ends. Germline V lookup: CDR1 LNHDA, CDR2 SQIVND (reference sequence). Written as DNA, the CDR3 is TGTGCCAGTAAAGCCGTAGCGAACGCCTACGAGCAGTACTTC. Amino acids: CASKAVANAYEQYF.

This rearrangement joins TRBV5-8 to TRBJ2-7; no firm D call. V lost 5 bases and J lost 3, with 15 bases in between. The CDR3 is 14 amino acids. Per the germline V gene, CDR1 is SGHTS and CDR2 is YDEGEE. CDR3 nucleotides: TGTGCCAGCAGTTTTACTTTTCCGAGCTACGAGCAGTACTTC. Translation: CASSFTFPSYEQYF.

This rearrangement joins TRBV7-9 to TRBJ2-1, with D perhaps matching TRBD2 (5 bases). Per the germline V gene, CDR1 is SEHNR and CDR2 is FQNEAQ (reference sequence). The V end was cut by 1 base, the J end by 7 bases, with 5 bases between. This CDR3 contains 12 residues. CDR3 in amino acids: CASSLGRNEQFF. In DNA, the CDR3 is TGTGCCAGCAGCTTAGGGAGGAATGAGCAGTTCTTC.

This chain joins TRBV7-6 and TRBJ1-1; no firm D call. The CDR3 is 13 residues long. V shed 5 bases and J shed 7 bases, with 14 bases lying between them. In germline, CDR1 is SGHVS, CDR2 FNYEAQ. CDR3 bases: TGTGCCAGCAGCGCCGGACGGGGAAATGAAGCTTTCTTT. Its translation is CASSAGRGNEAFF.

CDR3 residues: CATRDSPWVAFF. The CDR3 DNA is TGTGCCACCAGGGACAGTCCTTGGGTTGCTTTCTTT. The chain is built from TRBV19 and TRBJ1-1; 7 bases fit TRBD1. This CDR3 contains 12 residues. Trimming at V came to 10 bases and at J to 11 bases, leaving 13 bases not matched to a gene. Per germline, CDR1 LNHDA and CDR2 SQIVND (reference sequence).

The rearrangement links TRBV4-3 to TRBJ2-4; 8 bases line up with TRBD1. Germline-derived CDR1 and CDR2 are LGHNA and YSLEER. This CDR3 comprises 14 residues. The junction had 5 bases not matched to a gene; V was cut back by 1 base and J by 9 bases. CDR3 loop: CASSQGQGAVIQYF. CDR3 in DNA: TGCGCCAGCAGCCAAGGGCAGGGGGCTGTCATTCAGTACTTC.

This chain connects TRBV19 to TRBJ2-1; no definite D call. Trimming cost V 6 bases and J 0 bases, with 15 bases left between them. Germline V gene sequence: CDR1 LNHDA, CDR2 SQIVND (reference sequence). This CDR3 is built from 16 residues. The CDR3, as DNA: TGTGCCAGTAGCCAAGGTGCCCGCGGCTCCTACAATGAGCAGTTCTTC. Its protein product is CASSQGARGSYNEQFF.

The rearrangement uses TRBV6-1 and TRBJ1-2; 10 bases line up with TRBD1. V shed 7 bases, J shed 6 bases, and the junction held 11 bases outside the gene matches. The length of the CDR3 is 15 residues. Germline values: CDR1 MNHNS, CDR2 SASEGT. The CDR3 loop is CASKITPGTGDGYTF. DNA of the CDR3: TGTGCCAGCAAGATAACCCCCGGGACAGGGGATGGCTACACCTTC.